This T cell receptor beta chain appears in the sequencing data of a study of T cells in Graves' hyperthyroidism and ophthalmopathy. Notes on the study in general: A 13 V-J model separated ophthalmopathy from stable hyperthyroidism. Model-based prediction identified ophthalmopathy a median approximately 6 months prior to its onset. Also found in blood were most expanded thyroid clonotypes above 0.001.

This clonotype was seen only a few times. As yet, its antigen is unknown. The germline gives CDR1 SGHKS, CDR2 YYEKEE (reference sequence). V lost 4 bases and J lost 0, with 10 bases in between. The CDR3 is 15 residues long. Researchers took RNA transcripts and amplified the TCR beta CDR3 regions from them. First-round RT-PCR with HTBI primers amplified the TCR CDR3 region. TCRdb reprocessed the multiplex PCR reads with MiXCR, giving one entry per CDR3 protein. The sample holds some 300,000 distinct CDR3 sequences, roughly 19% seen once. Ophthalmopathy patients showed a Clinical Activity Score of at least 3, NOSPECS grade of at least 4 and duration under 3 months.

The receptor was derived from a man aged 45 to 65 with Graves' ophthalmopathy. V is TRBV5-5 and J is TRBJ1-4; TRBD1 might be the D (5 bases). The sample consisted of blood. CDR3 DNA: TGTGCCAGCAGCGGATGGGACGCAACTAATGAAAAACTGTTTTTT. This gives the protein CASSGWDATNEKLFF.